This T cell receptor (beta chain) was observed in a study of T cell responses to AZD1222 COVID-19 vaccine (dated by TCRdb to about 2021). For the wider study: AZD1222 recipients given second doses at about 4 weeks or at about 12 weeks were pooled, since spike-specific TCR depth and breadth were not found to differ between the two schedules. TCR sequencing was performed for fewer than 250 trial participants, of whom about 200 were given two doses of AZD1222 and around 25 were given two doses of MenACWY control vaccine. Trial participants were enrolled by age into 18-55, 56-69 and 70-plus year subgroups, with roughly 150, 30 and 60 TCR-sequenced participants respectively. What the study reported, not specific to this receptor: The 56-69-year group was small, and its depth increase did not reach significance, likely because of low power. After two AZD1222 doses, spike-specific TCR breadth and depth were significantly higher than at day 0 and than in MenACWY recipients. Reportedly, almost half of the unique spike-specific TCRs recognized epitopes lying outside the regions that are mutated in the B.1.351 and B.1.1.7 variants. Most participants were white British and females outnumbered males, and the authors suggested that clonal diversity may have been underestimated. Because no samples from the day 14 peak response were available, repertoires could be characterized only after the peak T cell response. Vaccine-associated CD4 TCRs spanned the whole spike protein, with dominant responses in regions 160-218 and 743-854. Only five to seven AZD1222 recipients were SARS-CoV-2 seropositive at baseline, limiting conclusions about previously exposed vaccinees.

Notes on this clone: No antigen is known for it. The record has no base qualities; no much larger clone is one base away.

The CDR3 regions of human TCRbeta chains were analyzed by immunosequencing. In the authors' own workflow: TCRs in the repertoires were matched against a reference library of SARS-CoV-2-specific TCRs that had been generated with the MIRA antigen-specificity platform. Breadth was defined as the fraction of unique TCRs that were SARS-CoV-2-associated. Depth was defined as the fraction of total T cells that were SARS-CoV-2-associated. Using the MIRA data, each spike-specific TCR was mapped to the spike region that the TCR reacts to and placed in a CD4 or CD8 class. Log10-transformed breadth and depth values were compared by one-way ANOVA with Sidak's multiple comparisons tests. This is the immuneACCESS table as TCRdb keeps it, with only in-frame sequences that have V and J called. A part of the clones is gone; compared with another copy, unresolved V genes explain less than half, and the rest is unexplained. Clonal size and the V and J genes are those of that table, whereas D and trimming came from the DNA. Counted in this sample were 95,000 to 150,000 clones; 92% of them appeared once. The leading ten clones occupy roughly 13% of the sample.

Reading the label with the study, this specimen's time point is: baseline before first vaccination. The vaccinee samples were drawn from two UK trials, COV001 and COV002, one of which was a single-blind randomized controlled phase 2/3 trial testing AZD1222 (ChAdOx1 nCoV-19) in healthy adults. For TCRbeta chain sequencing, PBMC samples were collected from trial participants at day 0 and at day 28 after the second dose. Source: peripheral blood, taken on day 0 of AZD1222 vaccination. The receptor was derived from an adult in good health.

The CDR3 reads CASSLAGEYVNTEAFF. In nucleotide form, the sequence is TGTGCCAGCAGCTTAGCGGGGGAGTACGTGAACACTGAAGCTTTCTTT. Rearrangement joined TRBV13 to TRBJ1-1; tentative D gene TRBD1, with 5 bases matching. The CDR3 spans 16 residues, from the cysteine through the phenylalanine. Of all the DNA, just the CDR3 is kept, 48 bases in frame from base 1. From the germline V gene (reference sequence), CDR1 is PRHDT and CDR2 is FYEKMQ. Relative to germline, V is 1 base shorter and J is 0 bases shorter, with 12 bases between their ends.